These T cell receptor beta chains were read from a single sample in a study of blood T cell repertoires in COVID-19. Sequenced by immunoSEQ multiplex PCR; TCRdb stores in-frame clones only, minus some. The data hold 200,000 to 250,000 clones, with about 80% observed a single time. The material sequenced was PBMCs or T cells enriched from blood (not recorded which). Every receptor here comes from a woman aged 45-65 years who had been exposed to COVID-19. CDR3s include the opening cysteine and the closing phenylalanine or tryptophan. The D gene is left open where the match is weak. Expanded clones get a size class; other rows say once, few or many, or leave the size out.

D gene	V gene	clone size	J gene	CDR3 protein	CDR3 DNA
.	TRBV2	.	TRBJ1-5	CASMREGQPQHF	TGTGCCAGCATGCGGGAGGGCCAGCCCCAGCATTTT
.	TRBV5-1	.	TRBJ1-1	CASSLSQVGTEAFF	TGCGCCAGCAGCTTATCGCAGGTGGGCACTGAAGCTTTCTTT
.	TRBV2	.	TRBJ1-5	CASSEGAANQPQHF	TGTGCCAGCAGTGAGGGGGCCGCCAATCAGCCCCAGCATTTT
.	TRBV5-1	.	TRBJ2-1	CASSLFPGNEQFF	TGCGCCAGCAGCTTGTTTCCCGGGAATGAGCAGTTCTTC
TRBD2	TRBV12-5	.	TRBJ2-1	CASGQAGSSYNEQFF	TGTGCTAGTGGCCAAGCGGGGAGCTCCTACAATGAGCAGTTCTTC
.	TRBV11-2	.	TRBJ2-6	CASSPMRQKSSGANVLTF	TGTGCCAGCAGCCCCATGAGACAAAAAAGCTCTGGGGCCAACGTCCTGACTTTC
TRBD2	TRBV28	once	TRBJ2-2	CASSSMSGGVRELFF	TGTGCCAGCAGTTCGATGAGCGGGGGGGTCCGGGAGCTGTTTTTT
.	TRBV19	.	TRBJ1-3	CASSIRQIYSGNTIYF	TGTGCCAGTAGTATCCGACAGATATACTCTGGAAACACCATATATTTT
.	TRBV5-4	few	TRBJ1-2	CASSRGGDGYTF	TGTGCCAGCAGCCGAGGGGGGGATGGCTACACCTTC
TRBD1	TRBV28	few	TRBJ1-1	CASSGSNRGQRAFF	TGTGCCAGCAGCGGATCCAACAGGGGGCAACGAGCTTTCTTT
.	TRBV25-1	.	TRBJ1-4	CASSENGIEKLFF	TGTGCCAGCAGTGAAAATGGCATTGAAAAACTGTTTTTT
TRBD1	TRBV5-4	.	TRBJ2-6	CASSFRQGAGANVLTF	TGTGCCAGCAGCTTCCGACAGGGAGCTGGGGCCAACGTCCTGACTTTC
.	TRBV27	.	TRBJ1-2	CASSLNSGVDYTF	TGTGCCAGCAGTTTAAACTCAGGGGTCGACTACACCTTC
.	TRBV6-2/TRBV6-3	few	TRBJ2-1	CASSYSRQPASDNEQFF	TGTGCCAGCAGTTACTCGAGACAACCCGCCTCGGACAATGAGCAGTTCTTC
.	TRBV19	.	TRBJ2-4	CASSIQGQGENIQYF	TGTGCCAGTAGTATTCAGGGGCAAGGAGAAAACATTCAGTACTTC
.	TRBV10-3	.	TRBJ1-2	CAISRNRENSGYTF	TGTGCCATCAGTAGGAACAGGGAAAATAGTGGCTACACCTTC
.	TRBV19	.	TRBJ1-5	CASDGGTGSYSNQPQHF	TGTGCCAGCGATGGAGGGACGGGAAGTTATAGCAATCAGCCCCAGCATTTT
TRBD2	TRBV5-5	.	TRBJ2-5	CASSVLAGETQYF	TGTGCCAGCAGCGTACTAGCGGGGGAGACCCAGTACTTC
TRBD1	TRBV18	.	TRBJ1-2	CASSPSTGAGSPTF	TGTGCCAGCTCACCTTCAACAGGGGCCGGAAGCCCCACCTTC
.	TRBV3-1/TRBV3-2	.	TRBJ1-4	CASSHSPLTGNEKLFF	TGTGCCAGCAGCCACTCCCCTCTGACGGGTAATGAAAAACTGTTTTTT
TRBD2	TRBV7-2	.	TRBJ2-5	CASSLFRLAGGTQETQYF	TGTGCCAGCAGCTTATTTCGACTAGCGGGGGGGACGCAAGAGACCCAGTACTTC
.	TRBV18	.	TRBJ1-3	CASSPQAKDSGNTIYF	TGTGCCAGCTCCCCCCAGGCAAAGGACTCTGGAAACACCATATATTTT
TRBD1	TRBV7-9	.	TRBJ1-3	CASSPIGQGRNTIYF	TGTGCCAGCAGCCCTATCGGACAGGGAAGAAACACCATATATTTT
.	TRBV28	.	TRBJ1-1	CASSLGGAIIITEAFF	TGTGCCAGCAGCCTCGGGGGGGCGATAATTATCACTGAAGCTTTCTTT
.	TRBV9	.	TRBJ1-1	CASSFAPDFEEAFF	TGTGCCAGCAGCTTTGCCCCTGACTTCGAGGAAGCTTTCTTT
.	TRBV28	.	TRBJ2-5	CASSLGPGPIVETQYF	TGTGCCAGCAGTTTAGGCCCGGGTCCTATCGTAGAGACCCAGTACTTC
TRBD1	TRBV5-6	.	TRBJ2-5	CASSYTTGGTWETQYF	TGTGCCAGCAGCTATACGACAGGGGGAACATGGGAGACCCAGTACTTC
TRBD1	TRBV28	.	TRBJ2-7	CASPPPRTGPSEQYF	TGTGCCAGCCCGCCCCCCCGGACAGGGCCGAGCGAGCAGTACTTC
TRBD1	TRBV18	.	TRBJ2-1	CASSLGTGNGYNEQFF	TGTGCCAGCTCCCTCGGGACAGGGAACGGGTACAATGAGCAGTTCTTC
.	TRBV2	.	TRBJ1-3	CASSETSAGGTGNTIYF	TGTGCCAGCAGTGAAACCTCCGCGGGAGGAACTGGAAACACCATATATTTT
.	TRBV18	.	TRBJ1-2	CASSPRETDYGYTF	TGTGCCAGCTCACCCAGGGAAACGGACTATGGCTACACCTTC
.	TRBV7-9	.	TRBJ2-3	CASSFGGPEGTDTQYF	TGTGCCAGCAGCTTTGGAGGTCCCGAGGGCACAGATACGCAGTATTTT
.	TRBV5-1	.	TRBJ2-3	CASSSWGGSADTQYF	TGCGCCAGCAGTTCTTGGGGAGGAAGTGCAGATACGCAGTATTTT
TRBD2	TRBV7-2	.	TRBJ2-1	CASSKSGGVSYNEQFF	TGTGCCAGCAGCAAAAGCGGGGGGGTCTCCTACAATGAGCAGTTCTTC
.	TRBV6-1	.	TRBJ1-2	CASSEALTGFYGYTF	TGTGCCAGCAGTGAAGCTTTGACAGGCTTCTATGGCTACACCTTC
.	TRBV4-2	.	TRBJ1-3	CASSQDRQGTSGNTIYF	TGTGCCAGCAGCCAAGATAGGCAGGGCACCTCTGGAAACACCATATATTTT
TRBD1	TRBV25-1	.	TRBJ2-7	CASSEHKPGTAPYEQYF	TGTGCCAGCAGTGAACACAAGCCCGGGACAGCCCCCTACGAGCAGTACTTC
.	TRBV6-5	.	TRBJ1-1	CASSTDAEAEAFF	TGTGCCAGCAGTACTGATGCCGAGGCTGAAGCTTTCTTT
TRBD2	TRBV7-8	.	TRBJ2-1	CASSPSGGAANEQFF	TGTGCCAGCAGCCCCAGCGGGGGGGCCGCCAATGAGCAGTTCTTC
.	TRBV3-1/TRBV3-2	.	TRBJ2-2	CASSHHRGQLLTGELFF	TGTGCCAGCAGCCACCACCGCGGGCAGCTCCTCACCGGGGAGCTGTTTTTT
TRBD1	TRBV18	.	TRBJ1-3	CASSRLQGAEGNTIYF	TGTGCCAGCTCACGACTCCAGGGGGCTGAAGGAAACACCATATATTTT
TRBD2	TRBV5-4	.	TRBJ2-7	CASSLGSSGGPDKQYF	TGTGCCAGCAGCTTGGGGTCAAGCGGGGGACCGGACAAGCAGTACTTC
.	TRBV21-1	.	TRBJ1-3	CARGTGGVSGNTIYF	TGTGCCAGAGGGACCGGGGGGGTCTCTGGAAACACCATATATTTT
.	TRBV6-6	.	TRBJ1-6	CASSYTGNNSPLHF	TGTGCCAGCAGTTACACAGGGAATAATTCACCCCTCCACTTT
.	TRBV21-1	.	TRBJ1-4	CASSTKGRGNEKLFF	TGTGCCAGCAGCACGAAGGGCAGGGGGAATGAAAAACTGTTTTTT
.	TRBV4-1	.	TRBJ1-5	CASSWTLSSNQPQHF	TGCGCCAGCAGCTGGACACTTTCTAGCAATCAGCCCCAGCATTTT
TRBD2	TRBV13	few	TRBJ2-1	CASSYRLASYNEQFF	TGTGCCAGCAGTTATAGACTAGCCTCCTACAATGAGCAGTTCTTC
.	TRBV2	.	TRBJ1-5	CASSESSTGRQPQHF	TGTGCCAGCAGTGAATCCTCGACAGGCCGCCAGCCCCAGCATTTT
TRBD1	TRBV5-1	few	TRBJ1-2	CASSFSGTGGGYTF	TGCGCCAGCAGCTTCTCCGGGACAGGAGGAGGCTACACCTTC
.	TRBV3-1/TRBV3-2	.	TRBJ1-6	CASSPRWRGGPGSPLHF	TGTGCCAGCAGCCCGAGATGGAGGGGGGGCCCGGGATCACCCCTCCACTTT
TRBD1	TRBV27	.	TRBJ1-5	CASSLSGRGLGNQPQHF	TGTGCCAGCAGTTTATCGGGCAGGGGGCTGGGCAATCAGCCCCAGCATTTT